Listed below are T cell receptor beta chains from one sample, sequenced in a study of cytomegalovirus exposure and HLA in healthy donors. Assay used: immunoSEQ multiplex PCR; TCRdb lists only in-frame clones, some missing. This sample has about 160,000 clones, with around 88% found just once. The sequenced sample was PBMCs. All receptors derive from a woman between 18 and 29 years old in good health and CMV-seronegative. The CDR3 runs from the conserved cysteine through the conserved F or W. A D gene is named only where the DNA matches it firmly.

D	V	J	CDR3
TRBD1	TRBV7-2	TRBJ1-5	CASSVGPTGQGVYQPQHF
TRBD1	TRBV9	TRBJ1-6	CASSVGQMNGGSPLHF
.	TRBV28	TRBJ2-1	CASSYSQVREQFF
.	TRBV29-1	TRBJ2-3	CSVSRGATDTQYF
.	TRBV4-1	TRBJ1-1	CASSQVTRMNTEAFF
.	TRBV12-1	TRBJ1-1	CASSFVGGENTEAFF
.	TRBV5-8	TRBJ1-3	CASSSGLPQGNTIYF
.	TRBV29-1	TRBJ1-1	CSVEDRGGLVFGTEAFF
TRBD2	TRBV27	TRBJ2-2	CASSLRGRGANTGELFF
.	TRBV2	TRBJ1-2	CASSHLGDGHYGYTF
TRBD1	TRBV7-3	TRBJ1-1	CASSSVGQGEAFF
TRBD1	TRBV2	TRBJ1-1	CASTRGSFEAFF
TRBD1	TRBV4-1	TRBJ1-2	CASSPRQGAGEGYTF
.	TRBV9	TRBJ1-2	CASSLRGGYTF
.	TRBV6-6	TRBJ1-1	CASSSGIKNTEAFF
.	TRBV9	TRBJ2-6	CASSGPRQFTGANVLTF
TRBD1	TRBV27	TRBJ2-7	CASSLRGRPYEQYF
.	TRBV19	TRBJ1-1	CASSTRSQGKAFF
TRBD2	TRBV12-5	TRBJ2-5	CASGLVLGLGLGETQYF
.	TRBV4-3	TRBJ1-4	CASSHAMPGHRSNEKLFF
TRBD1	TRBV2	TRBJ1-4	CASSEEGGQGSEKLFF
TRBD2	TRBV6-1	TRBJ2-3	CASRGLDTHTDTQYF